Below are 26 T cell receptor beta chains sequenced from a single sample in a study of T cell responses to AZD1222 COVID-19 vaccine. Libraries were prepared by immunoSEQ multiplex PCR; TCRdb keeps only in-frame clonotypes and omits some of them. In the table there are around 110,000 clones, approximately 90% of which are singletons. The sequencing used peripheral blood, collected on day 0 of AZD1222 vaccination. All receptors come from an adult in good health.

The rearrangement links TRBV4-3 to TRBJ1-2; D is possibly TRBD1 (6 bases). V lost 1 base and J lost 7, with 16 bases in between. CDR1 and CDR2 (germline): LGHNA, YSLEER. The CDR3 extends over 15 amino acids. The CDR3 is CASSQGVAGALGYTF. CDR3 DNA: TGCGCCAGCAGCCAAGGTGTGGCGGGGGCCCTTGGCTACACCTTC.

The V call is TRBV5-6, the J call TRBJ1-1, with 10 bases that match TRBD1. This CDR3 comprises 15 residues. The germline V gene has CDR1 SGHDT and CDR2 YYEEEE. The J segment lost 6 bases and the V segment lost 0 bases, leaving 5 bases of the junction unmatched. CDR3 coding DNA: TGTGCCAGCAGCTTGGTGGGACAGGGGTTCGCTGAAGCTTTCTTT. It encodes CASSLVGQGFAEAFF.

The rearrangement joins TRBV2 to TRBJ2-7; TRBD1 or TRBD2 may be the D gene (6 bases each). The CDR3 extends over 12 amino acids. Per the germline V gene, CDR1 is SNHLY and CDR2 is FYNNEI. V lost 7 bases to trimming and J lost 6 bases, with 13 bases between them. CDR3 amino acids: CASKGGVGEQYF. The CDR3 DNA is TGTGCCAGCAAGGGGGGAGTGGGCGAGCAGTACTTC.

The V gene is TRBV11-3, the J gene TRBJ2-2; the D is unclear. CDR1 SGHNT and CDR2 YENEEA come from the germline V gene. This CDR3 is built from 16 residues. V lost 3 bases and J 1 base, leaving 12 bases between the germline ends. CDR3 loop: CASSFSPVRNTGELFF. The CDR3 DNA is TGTGCCAGCAGCTTTTCCCCGGTCCGGAACACCGGGGAGCTGTTTTTT.

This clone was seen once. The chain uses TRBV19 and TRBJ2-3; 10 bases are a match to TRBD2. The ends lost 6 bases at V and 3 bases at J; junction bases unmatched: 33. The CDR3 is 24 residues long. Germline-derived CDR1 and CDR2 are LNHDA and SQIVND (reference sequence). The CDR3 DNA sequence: TGTGCCAGTAGACTCTCCGAGGGACAGCGGGAGGGCCGCCTAGGTCTATCGTCGACAGATACGCAGTATTTT. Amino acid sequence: CASRLSEGQREGRLGLSSTDTQYF.

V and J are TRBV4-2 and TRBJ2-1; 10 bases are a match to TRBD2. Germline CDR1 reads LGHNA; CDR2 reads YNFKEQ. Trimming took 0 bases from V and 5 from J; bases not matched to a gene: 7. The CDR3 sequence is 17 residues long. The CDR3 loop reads CASSQEPSGSENNEQFF. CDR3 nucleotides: TGTGCCAGCAGCCAAGAGCCTAGCGGGAGCGAAAACAATGAGCAGTTCTTC.

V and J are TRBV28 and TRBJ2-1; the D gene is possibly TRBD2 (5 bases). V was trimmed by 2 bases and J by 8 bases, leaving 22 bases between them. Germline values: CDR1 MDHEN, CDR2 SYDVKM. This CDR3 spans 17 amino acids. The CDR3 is CASSLDYGEPHVDEQFF. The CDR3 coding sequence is TGTGCCAGCAGTTTAGACTATGGGGAACCCCACGTGGATGAGCAGTTCTTC.

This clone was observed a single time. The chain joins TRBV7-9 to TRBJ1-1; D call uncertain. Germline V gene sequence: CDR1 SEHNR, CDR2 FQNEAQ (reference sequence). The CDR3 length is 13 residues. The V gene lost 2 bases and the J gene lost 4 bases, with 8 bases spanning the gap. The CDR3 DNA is TGTGCCAGCAGCTTATCGGGCGGCACTGAAGCTTTCTTT. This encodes CASSLSGGTEAFF.

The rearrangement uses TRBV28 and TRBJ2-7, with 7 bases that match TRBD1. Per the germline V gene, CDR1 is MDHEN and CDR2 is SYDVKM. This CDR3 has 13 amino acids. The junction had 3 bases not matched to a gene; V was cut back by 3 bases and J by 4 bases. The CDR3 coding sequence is TGTGCCAGCAGTTTCGGGACAGTTTACGAGCAGTACTTC. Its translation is CASSFGTVYEQYF. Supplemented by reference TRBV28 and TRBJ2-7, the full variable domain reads DVKVTQSSRYLVKRTGEKVFLECVQDMDHENMFWYRQDPGLGLRLIYFSYDVKMKEKGDIPEGYSVSREKKERFSLILESASTNQTSMYLCASSFGTVYEQYFGPGTRLTVT.

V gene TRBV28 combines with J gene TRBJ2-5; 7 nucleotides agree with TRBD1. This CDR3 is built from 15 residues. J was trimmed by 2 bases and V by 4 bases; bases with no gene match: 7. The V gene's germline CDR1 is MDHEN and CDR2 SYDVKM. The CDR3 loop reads CASSYHLRGQETQYF. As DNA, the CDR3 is TGTGCCAGCAGTTACCATCTCAGGGGGCAAGAGACCCAGTACTTC.

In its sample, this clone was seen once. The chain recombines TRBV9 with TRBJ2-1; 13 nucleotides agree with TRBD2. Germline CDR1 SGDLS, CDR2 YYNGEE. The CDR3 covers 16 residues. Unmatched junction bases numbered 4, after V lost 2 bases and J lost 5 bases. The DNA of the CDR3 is TGTGCCAGCAGCGTCCCGGGACTAGCGGGGAACAATGAGCAGTTCTTC. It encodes CASSVPGLAGNNEQFF.

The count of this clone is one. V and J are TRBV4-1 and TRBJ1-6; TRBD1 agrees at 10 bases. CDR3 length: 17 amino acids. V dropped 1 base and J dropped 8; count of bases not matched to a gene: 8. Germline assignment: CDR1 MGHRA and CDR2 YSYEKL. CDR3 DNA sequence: TGCGCCAGCAGCCAAGGGGACCGGGACAGGGGACATTCACCCCTCCACTTT. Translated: CASSQGDRDRGHSPLHF.

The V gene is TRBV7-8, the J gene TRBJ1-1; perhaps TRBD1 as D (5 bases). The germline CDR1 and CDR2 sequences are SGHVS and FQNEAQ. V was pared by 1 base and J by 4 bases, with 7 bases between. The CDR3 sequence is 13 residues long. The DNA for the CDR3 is TGTGCCAGCAGCTTAGATGGGGGCACTGAAGCTTTCTTT. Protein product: CASSLDGGTEAFF.

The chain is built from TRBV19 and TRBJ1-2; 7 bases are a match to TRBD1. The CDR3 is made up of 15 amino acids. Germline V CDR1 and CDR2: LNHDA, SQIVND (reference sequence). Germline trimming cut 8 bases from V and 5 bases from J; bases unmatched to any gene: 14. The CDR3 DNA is TGTGCCAGTGGTACAGAAACAGGGGACCGGTATGGCTACACCTTC. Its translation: CASGTETGDRYGYTF.

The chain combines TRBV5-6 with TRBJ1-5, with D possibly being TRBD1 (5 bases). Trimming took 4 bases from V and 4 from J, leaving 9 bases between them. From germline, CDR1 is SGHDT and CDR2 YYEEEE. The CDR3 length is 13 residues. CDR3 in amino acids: CASSQGVNQPQHF. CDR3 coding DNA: TGTGCCAGCAGCCAGGGTGTGAATCAGCCCCAGCATTTT.

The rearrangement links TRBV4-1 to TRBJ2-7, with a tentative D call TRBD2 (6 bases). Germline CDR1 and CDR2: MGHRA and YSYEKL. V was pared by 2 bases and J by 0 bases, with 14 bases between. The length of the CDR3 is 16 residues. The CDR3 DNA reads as TGCGCCAGCAGCCAACGGGAGACACAGAGCTCCTACGAGCAGTACTTC. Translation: CASSQRETQSSYEQYF.

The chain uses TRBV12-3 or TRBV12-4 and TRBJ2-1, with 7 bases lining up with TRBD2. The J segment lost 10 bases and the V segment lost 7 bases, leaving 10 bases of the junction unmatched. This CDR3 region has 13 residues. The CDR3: CASTRPGAGEQFF. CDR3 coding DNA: TGTGCCAGCACCAGACCCGGAGCGGGGGAGCAGTTCTTC.

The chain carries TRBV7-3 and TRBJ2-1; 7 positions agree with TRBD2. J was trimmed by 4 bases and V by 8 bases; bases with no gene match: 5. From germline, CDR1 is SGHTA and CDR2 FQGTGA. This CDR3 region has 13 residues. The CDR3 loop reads CASGRAGYNEQFF. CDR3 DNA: TGTGCCAGCGGGAGGGCCGGGTACAATGAGCAGTTCTTC.

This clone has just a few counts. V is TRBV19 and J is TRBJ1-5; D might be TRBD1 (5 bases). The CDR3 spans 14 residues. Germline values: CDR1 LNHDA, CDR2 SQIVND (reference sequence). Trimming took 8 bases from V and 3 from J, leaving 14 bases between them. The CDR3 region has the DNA TGTGCCAGTCGGCGGGGGTACCCCAATCAGCCCCAGCATTTT. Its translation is CASRRGYPNQPQHF.

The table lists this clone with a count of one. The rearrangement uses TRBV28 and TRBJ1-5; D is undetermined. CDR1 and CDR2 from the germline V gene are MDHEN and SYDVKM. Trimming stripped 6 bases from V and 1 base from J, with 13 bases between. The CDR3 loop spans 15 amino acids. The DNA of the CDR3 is TGTGCCAGCAGCCTACCTTTGGGAAGCAATCAGCCCCAGCATTTT. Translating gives CASSLPLGSNQPQHF.

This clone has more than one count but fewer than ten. CDR3 loop: CASSKRRGQLGQPQHF. CDR3 nucleotide sequence: TGTGCCAGCAGCAAGAGGAGGGGGCAGTTGGGTCAGCCCCAGCATTTT. The chain recombines TRBV28 with TRBJ1-5; 7 positions match TRBD1. The CDR3 is made up of 16 amino acids. The ends lost 6 bases at V and 6 bases at J; junction bases unmatched: 14. Germline loops: CDR1 MDHEN, CDR2 SYDVKM.

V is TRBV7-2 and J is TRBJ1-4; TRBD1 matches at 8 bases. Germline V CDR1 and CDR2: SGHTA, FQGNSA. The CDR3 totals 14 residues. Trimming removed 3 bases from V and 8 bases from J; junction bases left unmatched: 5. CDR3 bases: TGTGCCAGCAGCTTCGACAGGGGTCGGGAAAAACTGTTTTTT. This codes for CASSFDRGREKLFF.

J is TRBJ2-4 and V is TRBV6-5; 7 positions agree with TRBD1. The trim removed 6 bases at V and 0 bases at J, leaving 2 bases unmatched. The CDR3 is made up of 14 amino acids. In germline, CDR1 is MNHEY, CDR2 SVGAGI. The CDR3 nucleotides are TGTGCCAGCAGCCCAGGGGGAGCCAAAAACATTCAGTACTTC. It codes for CASSPGGAKNIQYF.

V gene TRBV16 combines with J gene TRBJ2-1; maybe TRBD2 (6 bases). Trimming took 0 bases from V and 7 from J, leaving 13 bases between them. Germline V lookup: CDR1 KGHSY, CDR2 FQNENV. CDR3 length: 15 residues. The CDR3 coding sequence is TGTGCCAGCAGCCAATCGCTTCGGGGGTGGAATGAGCAGTTCTTC. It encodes CASSQSLRGWNEQFF.

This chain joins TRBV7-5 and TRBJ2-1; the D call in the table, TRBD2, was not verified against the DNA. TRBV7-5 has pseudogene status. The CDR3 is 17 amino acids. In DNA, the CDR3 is TGTGTCAGAAGCTTAGAGGGGCGGGAGGTCCCCTACAATGAGCAGTTCTTC. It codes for CVRSLEGREVPYNEQFF.

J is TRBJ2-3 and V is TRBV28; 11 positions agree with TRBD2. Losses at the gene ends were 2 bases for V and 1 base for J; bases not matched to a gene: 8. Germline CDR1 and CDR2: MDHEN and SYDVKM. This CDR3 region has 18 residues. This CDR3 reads CASSLTRTSGPRTDTQYF. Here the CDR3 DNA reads TGTGCCAGCAGTTTAACTAGGACTAGCGGGCCCCGCACAGATACGCAGTATTTT.